Shown below are 18 T cell receptor beta chains from a single sample sequenced in a study of cytomegalovirus exposure and HLA in healthy donors. It was with 60 Vbeta and 13 Jbeta primers that the PCR ran. Profiled with immunoSEQ multiplex PCR; TCRdb holds only in-frame clones, not every one. The table has around 120,000 clones, about 68% seen once. Sequencing was done on a sample of PBMCs. The receptor source for this set is a woman in her thirties or forties in good health and CMV-seropositive.

The chain has TRBV11-3 and TRBJ2-5; 12 nucleotides align to TRBD2. With V trimmed by 5 bases and J by 6 bases, 10 bases remained unmatched. The germline gives CDR1 SGHNT, CDR2 YENEEA. This CDR3 contains 16 residues. DNA of the CDR3: TGTGCCAGCAGCCAGGGACTAGCGGGTAGCAGTAAGACCCAGTACTTC. It specifies CASSQGLAGSSKTQYF. The variable domain in full, with the rest retrieved from reference TRBV11-3 and TRBJ2-5, is EAGVVQSPRYKIIEKKQPVAFWCNPISGHNTLYWYLQNLGQGPELLIRYENEEAVDDSQLPKDRFSAERLKGVDSTLKIQPAELGDSAVYLCASSQGLAGSSKTQYFGPGTRLLVL.

This chain links TRBV11-2 with TRBJ1-1, with TRBD1 identical over 7 bases. CDR1 SGHAT and CDR2 FQNNGV come from the germline V gene. The ends lost 3 bases at V and 0 bases at J; junction bases unmatched: 1. The CDR3 consists of 14 residues. The CDR3 DNA reads as TGTGCCAGCAGCTTGGGACAGATGAACACTGAAGCTTTCTTT. This encodes CASSLGQMNTEAFF.

CDR3 loop: CASRPPGGVDNEQFF. CDR3 DNA: TGTGCCAGCAGGCCCCCGGGAGGGGTAGACAATGAGCAGTTCTTC. This rearrangement joins TRBV5-4 to TRBJ2-1; 8 bases agree with TRBD2. CDR1 and CDR2 from the germline V gene are SGHNT and YYREEE (reference sequence). Unmatched junction bases numbered 9, after V lost 5 bases and J lost 5 bases. CDR3 size: 15 residues.

The chain is built from TRBV4-3 and TRBJ1-4; tentative D call: TRBD1 (5 bases). Germline CDR1 LGHNA, CDR2 YSLEER. V was cut by 0 bases and J by 6 bases, with 14 bases left in between. This CDR3 is built from 16 residues. The CDR3 loop reads CASSQDLGGGDEKLFF. The CDR3 nucleotides read TGCGCCAGCAGCCAAGATTTGGGCGGGGGAGATGAAAAACTGTTTTTT.

The CDR3 protein is CASSGRGSGANVLTF. DNA for the CDR3: TGTGCCAGTAGCGGGAGGGGATCTGGGGCCAACGTCCTGACTTTC. The chain links TRBV19 to TRBJ2-6; 8 bases agree with TRBD2. The V gene end was trimmed by 6 bases and the J gene end by 1 base; junction bases not matched to a gene: 2. This CDR3 is built from 15 residues. The germline V gene has CDR1 LNHDA and CDR2 SQIVND (reference sequence).

As for this clone: One junction end disagrees with the germline gene, perhaps due to a read error. The genes are TRBV7-7 and TRBJ2-5; the D gene is possibly TRBD1 (5 bases). From germline, CDR1 is SSHAT and CDR2 FNYEAQ (reference sequence). The CDR3 is 15 residues long. The CDR3 spells CASSSTRQQQETQYF. The CDR3 DNA sequence: TGTGCTAGCAGCTCTACCCGACAGCAACAAGAGACCCAGTACTTC.

CDR3 sequence: CASSPDRINSGANVLTF. CDR3 nucleotides: TGCGCCAGCAGCCCGGACAGGATAAACTCTGGGGCCAACGTCCTGACTTTC. The V gene is TRBV5-1, the J gene TRBJ2-6, with 7 bases fitting TRBD1. This CDR3 spans 17 amino acids. Looked up from germline, CDR1 is SGHRS and CDR2 is YFSETQ. V gave up 4 bases and J gave up 0 bases; unmatched junction bases: 7.

The chain uses TRBV27 and TRBJ2-7, with D maybe TRBD1 (5 bases). The CDR3 is made up of 14 amino acids. CDR1 is MNHEY, CDR2 SMNVEV, per germline (reference sequence). V was clipped by 6 bases and J by 2 bases, with 14 bases between them. Here the CDR3 reads CASRRGRAAYEQYF. DNA for the CDR3: TGTGCCAGCAGAAGGGGTAGGGCGGCCTACGAGCAGTACTTC.

V is TRBV6-5 and J is TRBJ2-1; TRBD2 aligns across 8 bases. From germline, CDR1 is MNHEY and CDR2 SVGAGI. This CDR3 has 15 residues. V gave up 2 bases and J gave up 8 bases; unmatched junction bases: 8. The CDR3 nucleotides are TGTGCCAGCAGTTACGTACGGGAGGGCAGCGATGAGCAGTTCTTC. Encoded protein: CASSYVREGSDEQFF.

This chain connects TRBV19 to TRBJ2-6; no clear D. This CDR3 is built from 12 residues. The germline V gene has CDR1 LNHDA and CDR2 SQIVND (reference sequence). V lost 7 bases to trimming and J lost 6 bases, with 7 bases between them. The CDR3 DNA reads TGTGCCAGTACTTCTATGGCCAACGTCCTGACTTTC. Protein: CASTSMANVLTF. Filled out from reference TRBV19 and TRBJ2-6, the complete variable domain reads DGGITQSPKYLFRKEGQNVTLSCEQNLNHDAMYWYRQDPGQGLRLIYYSQIVNDFQKGDIAEGYSVSREKKESFPLTVTSAQKNPTAFYLCASTSMANVLTFGAGSRLTVL.

About this clone itself: One end of the junction fails to match germline, which may point to a read error. This chain joins TRBV27 and TRBJ2-1; the match to TRBD2 covers 7 bases. The CDR3 consists of 12 residues. The V gene's germline CDR1 is MNHEY and CDR2 SMNVEV (reference sequence). The CDR3 nucleotides read TGTGCCAGCGGGTTTCGGACTAGTTTATTGCTCTTC. Its protein is CASGFRTSLLLF.

This clone was detected a few times. The chain combines TRBV28 with TRBJ2-7, with TRBD2 matching 9 bases. Unmatched junction bases numbered 14, after V lost 3 bases and J lost 5 bases. CDR1 is MDHEN and CDR2 is SYDVKM in the germline V gene. This CDR3 spans 17 amino acids. DNA of the CDR3: TGTGCCAGCAGTTTCGTCGCGGGAGGGGATAGAGAAGACGAGCAGTACTTC. Translating gives CASSFVAGGDREDEQYF.

The rearrangement joins TRBV2 to TRBJ2-1, with 15 bases fitting TRBD2. The ends lost 0 bases at V and 5 bases at J; junction bases unmatched: 5. The CDR3 contains 18 residues. Per germline, CDR1 SNHLY and CDR2 FYNNEI. The CDR3 nucleotides read TGTGCCAGCAGTGAAGCTGCCGGACTAGCGGGAGGGAACAATGAGCAGTTCTTC. As protein: CASSEAAGLAGGNNEQFF.

V usage is TRBV11-2 and J usage is TRBJ2-5; the match to TRBD2 covers 12 bases. Per the germline V gene, CDR1 is SGHAT and CDR2 is FQNNGV. J gave up 6 bases and V 0 bases, and 5 bases lay outside the gene matches. The CDR3 has 16 amino acids. The CDR3 loop reads CASSLDLAGGQKTQYF. In DNA form, the CDR3 reads TGTGCCAGCAGCTTAGATCTAGCGGGAGGGCAAAAGACCCAGTACTTC.

The rearrangement joins TRBV27 to TRBJ2-7, with 12 bases fitting TRBD2. The CDR3 is 16 amino acids. J lost 0 bases, V lost 3 bases, and 3 bases had no gene match. Germline V lookup: CDR1 MNHEY, CDR2 SMNVEV (reference sequence). CDR3 nucleotides: TGTGCCAGCAGTTTCACGACTAGCGGGAGCTCCTACGAGCAGTACTTC. Its protein product is CASSFTTSGSSYEQYF.

The chain joins TRBV9 to TRBJ2-1; 8 nucleotides agree with TRBD2. Germline V CDR1 and CDR2: SGDLS, YYNGEE. V lost 3 bases, J lost 0 bases, and 2 bases stayed unmatched. CDR3 length equals 15 residues. CDR3 sequence (DNA): TGTGCCAGCAGCGCCGGGACTAGCTCCTACAATGAGCAGTTCTTC. It yields the protein CASSAGTSSYNEQFF. Full variable domain (missing parts from reference TRBV9 and TRBJ2-1): DSGVTQTPKHLITATGQRVTLRCSPRSGDLSVYWYQQSLDQGLQFLIQYYNGEERAKGNILERFSAQQFPDLHSELNLSSLELGDSALYFCASSAGTSSYNEQFFGPGTRLTVL.

This clone showed up just once. V is TRBV6-5 and J is TRBJ2-7, with 7 bases matching TRBD2. J was trimmed by 0 bases and V by 8 bases; bases with no gene match: 4. Germline V gene lookup returns CDR1 MNHEY and CDR2 SVGAGI. The CDR3 extends over 13 amino acids. This chain's CDR3 is CASRIAGSYEQYF. Here the CDR3 DNA reads TGTGCCAGCCGGATAGCGGGCTCCTACGAGCAGTACTTC.

The chain is built from TRBV25-1 and TRBJ2-1; TRBD2 agrees at 7 bases. The germline CDR1 and CDR2 sequences are MGHDK and SYGVNS. The CDR3 is 16 amino acids. The V segment lost 1 base and the J segment 7 bases; nucleotides outside the gene matches: 10. DNA of the CDR3: TGTGCCAGCAGTGAATTTCGGGGGAGGGTGCGAAATGAGCAGTTCTTC. The encoded protein is CASSEFRGRVRNEQFF.